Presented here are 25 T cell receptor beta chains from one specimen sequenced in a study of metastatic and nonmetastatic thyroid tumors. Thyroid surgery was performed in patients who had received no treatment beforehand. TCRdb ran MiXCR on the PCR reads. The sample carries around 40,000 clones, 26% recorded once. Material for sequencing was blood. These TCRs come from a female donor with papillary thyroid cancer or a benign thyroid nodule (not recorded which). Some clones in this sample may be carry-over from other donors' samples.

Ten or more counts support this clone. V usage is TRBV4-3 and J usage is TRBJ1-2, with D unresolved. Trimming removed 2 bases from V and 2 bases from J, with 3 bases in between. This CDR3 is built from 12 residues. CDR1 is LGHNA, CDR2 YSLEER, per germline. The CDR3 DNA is TGCGCCAGCAGCCAATCAAACTATGGCTACACCTTC. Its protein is CASSQSNYGYTF.

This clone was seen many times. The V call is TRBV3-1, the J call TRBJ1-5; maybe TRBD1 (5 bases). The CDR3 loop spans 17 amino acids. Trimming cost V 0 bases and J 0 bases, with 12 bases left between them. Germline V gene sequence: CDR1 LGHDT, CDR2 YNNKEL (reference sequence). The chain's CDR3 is CASSQEGRGHSNQPQHF. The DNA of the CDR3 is TGTGCCAGCAGCCAAGAAGGTAGGGGTCATAGCAATCAGCCCCAGCATTTT.

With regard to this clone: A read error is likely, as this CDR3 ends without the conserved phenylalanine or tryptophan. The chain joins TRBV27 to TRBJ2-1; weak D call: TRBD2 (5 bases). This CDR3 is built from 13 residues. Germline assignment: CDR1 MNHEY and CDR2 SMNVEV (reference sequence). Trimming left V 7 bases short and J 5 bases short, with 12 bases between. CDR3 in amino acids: CASIISEDNEQFL. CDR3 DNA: TGTGCCAGCATTATTAGCGAAGACAATGAGCAGTTCCTC.

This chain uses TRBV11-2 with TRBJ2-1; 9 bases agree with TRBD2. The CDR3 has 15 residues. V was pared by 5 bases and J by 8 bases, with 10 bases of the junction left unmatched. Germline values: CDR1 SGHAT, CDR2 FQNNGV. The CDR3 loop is CASSIGAGGGYEQFF. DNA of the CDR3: TGTGCCAGCAGCATAGGGGCGGGAGGGGGCTATGAGCAGTTCTTC.

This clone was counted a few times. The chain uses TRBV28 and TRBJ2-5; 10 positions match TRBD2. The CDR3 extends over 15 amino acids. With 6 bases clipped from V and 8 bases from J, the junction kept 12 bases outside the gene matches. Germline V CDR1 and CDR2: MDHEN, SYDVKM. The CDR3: CASSRRLAGVDTQYF. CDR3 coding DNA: TGTGCCAGCAGCCGCAGACTAGCGGGTGTGGATACCCAGTACTTC. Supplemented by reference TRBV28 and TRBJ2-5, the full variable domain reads DVKVTQSSRYLVKRTGEKVFLECVQDMDHENMFWYRQDPGLGLRLIYFSYDVKMKEKGDIPEGYSVSREKKERFSLILESASTNQTSMYLCASSRRLAGVDTQYFGPGTRLLVL.

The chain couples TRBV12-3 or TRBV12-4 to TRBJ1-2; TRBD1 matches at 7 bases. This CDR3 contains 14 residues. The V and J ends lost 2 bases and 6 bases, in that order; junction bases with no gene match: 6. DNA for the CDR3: TGTGCCAGCAGTTTAAGGCAGGGGGGGCATGGCTACACCTTC. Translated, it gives CASSLRQGGHGYTF.

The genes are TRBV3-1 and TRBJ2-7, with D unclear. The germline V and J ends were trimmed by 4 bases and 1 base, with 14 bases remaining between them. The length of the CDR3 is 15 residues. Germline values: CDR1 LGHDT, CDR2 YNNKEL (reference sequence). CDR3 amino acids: CASSPYGRKSYEQYF. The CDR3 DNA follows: TGTGCCAGCAGCCCGTACGGACGGAAGTCCTACGAGCAGTACTTC.

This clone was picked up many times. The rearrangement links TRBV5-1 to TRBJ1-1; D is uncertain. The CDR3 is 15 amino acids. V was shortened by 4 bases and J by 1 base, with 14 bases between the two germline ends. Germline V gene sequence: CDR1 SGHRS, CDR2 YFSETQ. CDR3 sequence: CASSAAPEGNTEAFF. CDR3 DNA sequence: TGCGCCAGCAGCGCCGCGCCGGAGGGGAACACTGAAGCTTTCTTT.

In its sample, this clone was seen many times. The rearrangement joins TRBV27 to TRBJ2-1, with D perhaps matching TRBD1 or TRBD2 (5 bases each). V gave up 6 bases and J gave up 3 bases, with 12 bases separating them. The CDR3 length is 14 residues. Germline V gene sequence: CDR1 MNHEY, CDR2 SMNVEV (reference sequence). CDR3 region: CASRTTTVYNEQFF. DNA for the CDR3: TGTGCCAGCAGGACTACGACAGTCTACAATGAGCAGTTCTTC.

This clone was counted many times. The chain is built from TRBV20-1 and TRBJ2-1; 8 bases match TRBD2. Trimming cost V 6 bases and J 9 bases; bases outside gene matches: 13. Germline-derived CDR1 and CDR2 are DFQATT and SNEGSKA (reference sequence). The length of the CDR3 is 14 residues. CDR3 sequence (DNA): TGCAGTGCCTCGTCCGGGACTAGTGATCGTGAGCAGTTCTTC. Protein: CSASSGTSDREQFF.

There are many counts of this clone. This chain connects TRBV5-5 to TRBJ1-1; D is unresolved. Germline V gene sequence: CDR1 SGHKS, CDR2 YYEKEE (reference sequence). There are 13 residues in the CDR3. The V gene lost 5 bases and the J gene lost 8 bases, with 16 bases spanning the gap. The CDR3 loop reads CASSVTAKAEAFF. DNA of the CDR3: TGTGCCAGCAGTGTTACAGCGAAAGCGGAAGCTTTCTTT. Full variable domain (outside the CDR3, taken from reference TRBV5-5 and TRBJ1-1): DAGVTQSPTHLIKTRGQQVTLRCSPISGHKSVSWYQQVLGQGPQFIFQYYEKEERGRGNFPDRFSARQFPNYSSELNVNALLLGDSALYLCASSVTAKAEAFFGQGTRLTVV.

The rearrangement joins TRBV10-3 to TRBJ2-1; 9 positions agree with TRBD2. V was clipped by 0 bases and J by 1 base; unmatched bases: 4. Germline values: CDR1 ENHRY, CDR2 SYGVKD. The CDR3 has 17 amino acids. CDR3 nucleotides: TGTGCCATCAGTGAGTCGCTGGGACTAGCTTCCTACAATGAGCAGTTCTTC. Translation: CAISESLGLASYNEQFF.

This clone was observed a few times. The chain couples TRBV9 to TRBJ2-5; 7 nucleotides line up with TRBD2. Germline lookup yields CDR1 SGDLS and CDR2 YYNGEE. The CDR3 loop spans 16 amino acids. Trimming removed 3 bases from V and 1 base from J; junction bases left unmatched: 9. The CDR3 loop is CASSGVGGSLQETQYF. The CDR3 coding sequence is TGTGCCAGCAGCGGTGTGGGGGGGAGTCTCCAAGAGACCCAGTACTTC.

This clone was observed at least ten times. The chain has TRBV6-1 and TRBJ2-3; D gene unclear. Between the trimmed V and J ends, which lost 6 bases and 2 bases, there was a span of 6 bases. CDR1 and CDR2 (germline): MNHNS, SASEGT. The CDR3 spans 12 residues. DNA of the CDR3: TGTGCCAGCAGAAATCTCACAGATACGCAGTATTTT. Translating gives CASRNLTDTQYF.

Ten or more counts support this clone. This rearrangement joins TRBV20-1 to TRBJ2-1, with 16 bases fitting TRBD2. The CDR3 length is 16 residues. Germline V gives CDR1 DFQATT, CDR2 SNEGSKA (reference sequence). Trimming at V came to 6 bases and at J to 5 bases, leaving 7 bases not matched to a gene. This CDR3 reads CSAGTSGRALDNEQFF. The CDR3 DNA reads TGCAGTGCGGGGACTAGCGGGAGGGCTTTGGACAATGAGCAGTTCTTC.

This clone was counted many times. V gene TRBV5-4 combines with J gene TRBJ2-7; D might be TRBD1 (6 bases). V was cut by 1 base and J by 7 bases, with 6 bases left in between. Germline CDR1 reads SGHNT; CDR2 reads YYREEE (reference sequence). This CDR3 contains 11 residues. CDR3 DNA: TGTGCCAGCAGCTTGAGGGGGGAGCAGTACTTC. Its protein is CASSLRGEQYF.

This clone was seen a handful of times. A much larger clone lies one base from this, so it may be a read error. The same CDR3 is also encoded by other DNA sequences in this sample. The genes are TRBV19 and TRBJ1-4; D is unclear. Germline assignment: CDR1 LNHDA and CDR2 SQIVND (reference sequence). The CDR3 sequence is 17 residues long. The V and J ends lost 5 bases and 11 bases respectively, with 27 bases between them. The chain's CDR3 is CASSVVHSLPGERKLFF. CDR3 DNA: TGTGCCAGTAGTGTCGTCCATTCACTCCCGGGAGAGCGTAAACTGTTTTTT. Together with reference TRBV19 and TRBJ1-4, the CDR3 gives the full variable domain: DGGITQSPKYLFRKEGQNVTLSCEQNLNHDAMYWYRQDPGQGLRLIYYSQIVNDFQKGDIAEGYSVSREKKESFPLTVTSAQKNPTAFYLCASSVVHSLPGERKLFFGSGTQLSVL.

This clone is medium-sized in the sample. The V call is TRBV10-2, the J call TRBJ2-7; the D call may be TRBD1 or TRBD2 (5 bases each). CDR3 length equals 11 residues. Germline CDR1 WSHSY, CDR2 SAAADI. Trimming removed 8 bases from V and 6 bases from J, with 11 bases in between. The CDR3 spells CASQIGGEQYF. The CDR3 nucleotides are TGCGCCAGCCAGATTGGGGGCGAGCAGTACTTC.

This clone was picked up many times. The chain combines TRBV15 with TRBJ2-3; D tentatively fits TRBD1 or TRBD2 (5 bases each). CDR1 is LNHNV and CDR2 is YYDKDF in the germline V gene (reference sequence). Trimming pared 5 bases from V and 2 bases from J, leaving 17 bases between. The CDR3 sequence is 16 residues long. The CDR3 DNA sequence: TGTGCCACCAGCTTAAGCTCTTGGGGGTCCACAGATACGCAGTATTTT. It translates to CATSLSSWGSTDTQYF.

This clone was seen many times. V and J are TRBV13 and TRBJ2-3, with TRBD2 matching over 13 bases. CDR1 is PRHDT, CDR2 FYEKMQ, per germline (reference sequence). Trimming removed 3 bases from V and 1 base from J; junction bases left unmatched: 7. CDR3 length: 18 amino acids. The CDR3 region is CASSFTSGGALGTDTQYF. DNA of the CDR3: TGTGCCAGCAGCTTTACTAGCGGGGGGGCTCTCGGCACAGATACGCAGTATTTT.

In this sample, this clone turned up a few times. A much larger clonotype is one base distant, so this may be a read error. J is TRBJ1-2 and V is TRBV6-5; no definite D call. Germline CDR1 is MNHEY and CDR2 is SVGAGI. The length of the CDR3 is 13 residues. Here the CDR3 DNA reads TGTGCCAGCGCCCCCCTAGGAATTAATGGCCACACCTTC. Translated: CASAPLGINGHTF.

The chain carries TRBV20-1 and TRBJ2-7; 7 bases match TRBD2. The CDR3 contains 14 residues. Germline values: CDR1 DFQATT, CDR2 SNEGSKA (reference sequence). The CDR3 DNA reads TGCACTGCGAGGTTGGGGGGGGACGATTACGAGCAGTACTTC. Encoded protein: CTARLGGDDYEQYF.

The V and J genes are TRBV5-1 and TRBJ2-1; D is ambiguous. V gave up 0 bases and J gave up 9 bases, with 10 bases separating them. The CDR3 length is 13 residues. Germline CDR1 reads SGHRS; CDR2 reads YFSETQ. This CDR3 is CASSLARLGEQFF. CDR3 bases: TGCGCCAGCAGCTTGGCCCGTTTGGGTGAGCAGTTCTTC. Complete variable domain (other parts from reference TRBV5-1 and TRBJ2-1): KAGVTQTPRYLIKTRGQQVTLSCSPISGHRSVSWYQQTPGQGLQFLFEYFSETQRNKGNFPGRFSGRQFSNSRSEMNVSTLELGDSALYLCASSLARLGEQFFGPGTRLTVL.

CDR3 sequence reads: CASSWGALKNYGYTF. In nucleotides, the CDR3 is TGTGCCAGCAGTTGGGGGGCGTTAAAGAACTATGGCTACACCTTC. V gene TRBV6-2 or TRBV6-3 combines with J gene TRBJ1-2; D perhaps matches TRBD1 (6 bases). This CDR3 has 15 residues. Germline-derived CDR1 and CDR2 are MNHEY and SVGEGT. V lost 4 bases to trimming and J lost 2 bases, with 14 bases between them.

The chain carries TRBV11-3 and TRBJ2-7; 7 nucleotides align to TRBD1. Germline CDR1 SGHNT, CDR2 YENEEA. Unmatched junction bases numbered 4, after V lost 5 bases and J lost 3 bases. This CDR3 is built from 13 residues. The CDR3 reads CASSKQGNYEQYF. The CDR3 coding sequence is TGTGCCAGCAGCAAACAGGGGAACTACGAGCAGTACTTC.